The 24 T cell receptor beta chains presented below share a single source sample, sequenced in a study of CD8 T cells in Susac syndrome (dated by TCRdb to about 2019). The receptor library was made with the immunoSEQ multiplex PCR assay. RNA was extracted using the RNeasy kit, and roughly 0.5 to 1 microgram was reverse transcribed with random hexamers. In TCRdb, the public reads were trimmed at Q25 with fastp and aligned with MiXCR, with productive beta chains retained. One record per CDR3 amino acid sequence lists the most common genes and DNA. This sample is represented by about 120,000 distinct CDR3 sequences; nearly 95% of them were singletons. More than 0.13% of the sample comes from the top ten. Specimen: CD4+ T cells from PBMCs. These receptors originate from a human donor in good health.

The chain joins TRBV6-6 to TRBJ2-7, with 8 bases that match TRBD1. The CDR3 is made up of 13 amino acids. Germline V gives CDR1 MNHNY, CDR2 SVGAGI (reference sequence). The V segment lost 7 bases and the J segment 6 bases; nucleotides outside the gene matches: 8. CDR3: CASTPGGWGEQYF. CDR3 nucleotide sequence: TGTGCCAGCACCCCAGGGGGCTGGGGCGAGCAGTACTTC.

The rearrangement joins TRBV7-2 to TRBJ2-7; D remains unclear. CDR1 and CDR2 (germline): SGHTA, FQGNSA. The CDR3 has 13 amino acids. V was shortened by 5 bases and J by 3 bases, with 11 bases between the two germline ends. CDR3: CASSDAAGYEQYF. CDR3 DNA: TGTGCCAGCAGCGACGCGGCTGGCTACGAGCAGTACTTC.

The chain links TRBV19 to TRBJ2-3; D may match TRBD1 or TRBD2 (6 bases each). V was cut by 5 bases and J by 4 bases, with 16 bases left in between. CDR3 length equals 15 residues. From germline, CDR1 is LNHDA and CDR2 SQIVND (reference sequence). The CDR3 loop is CASSPPGGQPDTQYF. For the CDR3, the DNA is TGTGCCAGTAGTCCCCCTGGGGGGCAGCCAGATACGCAGTATTTT.

This sequence joins TRBV12-3 or TRBV12-4 and TRBJ1-2, with D perhaps matching TRBD1 (6 bases). There are 16 residues in the CDR3. Trimming cost V 4 bases and J 3 bases, with 18 bases left between them. The CDR3 region has the DNA TGTGCCAGCAGTTCCCTTGGGGGCGACTATGACTATGGCTACACCTTC. As protein: CASSSLGGDYDYGYTF.

This chain uses TRBV7-2 with TRBJ1-2; 8 bases agree with TRBD1. Trimming cost V 6 bases and J 6 bases; bases outside gene matches: 15. The CDR3 is made up of 16 amino acids. Germline CDR1 is SGHTA and CDR2 is FQGNSA. The CDR3 loop is CASSVSFGQGEDGYTF. CDR3 in DNA: TGTGCCAGCAGTGTCTCATTCGGACAGGGTGAGGATGGCTACACCTTC.

With regard to this clonotype: The junction shows a germline mismatch at one end, possibly a read error. V gene TRBV5-4 combines with J gene TRBJ2-3; TRBD2 matches at 15 bases. This CDR3 comprises 15 residues. In germline, CDR1 is SGHNT, CDR2 YYREEE (reference sequence). CDR3 region: CASRLGLAGGDTQYF. For the CDR3, the DNA is TGTGCCAGCAGGTTGGGACTAGCGGGGGGAGATACGCAGTATTTT.

The V gene is TRBV6-5, the J gene TRBJ1-2, with D possibly matching TRBD1 (6 bases). The CDR3 extends over 14 amino acids. V lost 2 bases and J 6 bases, leaving 13 bases between the germline ends. CDR1 is MNHEY and CDR2 is SVGAGI in the germline V gene. The CDR3 DNA is TGTGCCAGCAGTTACGATACAGGGAAGGATGGCTACACCTTC. Encoded protein: CASSYDTGKDGYTF.

This clonotype was counted once. This chain uses TRBV6-6 with TRBJ1-1; D is possibly TRBD1 (6 bases). Trimming took 7 bases from V and 10 from J, leaving 19 bases between them. The length of the CDR3 is 13 residues. Germline-derived CDR1 and CDR2 are MNHNY and SVGAGI (reference sequence). In nucleotides, the CDR3 is TGTGCCAGCACCCAGGAGGGGGGCGGTGGAGCTTTCTTT. This encodes CASTQEGGGGAFF.

The chain uses TRBV7-2 and TRBJ2-7, with D uncertain. The germline CDR1 and CDR2 sequences are SGHTA and FQGNSA. V was shortened by 0 bases and J by 3 bases, with 12 bases between the two germline ends. The CDR3 has 15 amino acids. CDR3 protein: CASSLALLNLYEQYF. The CDR3 nucleotides are TGTGCCAGCAGCTTAGCGCTCCTCAACCTCTACGAGCAGTACTTC.

This chain uses TRBV2 with TRBJ1-2; D perhaps matches TRBD1 (6 bases). Germline V CDR1 and CDR2: SNHLY, FYNNEI. CDR3 length: 13 amino acids. V was shortened by 6 bases and J by 4 bases, with 12 bases between the two germline ends. The CDR3 protein is CASRADSTYGYTF. Here the CDR3 DNA reads TGTGCCAGCAGAGCGGACAGTACCTATGGCTACACCTTC.

The rearrangement uses TRBV20-1 and TRBJ2-2; TRBD2 matches 10 bases. CDR3 length: 14 residues. Germline V CDR1 and CDR2: DFQATT, SNEGSKA (reference sequence). After removal of 7 bases from V and 7 bases from J, the junction contained 9 bases not matched to a gene. The CDR3, as DNA: TGCAGTGTTCCACATCTAGCGGGGGACGGGGAGCTGTTTTTT. Its translation: CSVPHLAGDGELFF.

The chain links TRBV2 to TRBJ1-2; D gene ambiguous. The CDR3 consists of 14 residues. V was trimmed by 2 bases and J by 8 bases, leaving 15 bases between them. Per the germline V gene, CDR1 is SNHLY and CDR2 is FYNNEI. CDR3: CASSENDLLRGYTF. Here the CDR3 DNA reads TGTGCCAGCAGTGAAAACGACCTCCTGAGGGGCTACACCTTC.

This chain's CDR3 is CASSMAVEQYF. The CDR3 DNA sequence: TGTGCCAGCAGTATGGCGGTCGAGCAGTACTTC. V is TRBV11-2 and J is TRBJ2-7; D uncertain. This CDR3 contains 11 residues. The V gene lost 6 bases and the J gene lost 6 bases, with 9 bases spanning the gap. Looked up from germline, CDR1 is SGHAT and CDR2 is FQNNGV.

This chain joins TRBV6-1 and TRBJ1-5; 7 bases align to TRBD1. CDR3 length: 15 residues. J lost 0 bases, V lost 4 bases, and 3 bases had no gene match. The germline V gene encodes CDR1 MNHNS and CDR2 SASEGT. In DNA, the CDR3 is TGTGCCAGCAGTGGACAGGGACCTAGCAATCAGCCCCAGCATTTT. Protein: CASSGQGPSNQPQHF.

V and J are TRBV29-1 and TRBJ2-7; 7 positions agree with TRBD1. CDR1 SQVTM and CDR2 ANQGSEA come from the germline V gene. The V segment lost 2 bases and the J segment 4 bases; nucleotides outside the gene matches: 2. There are 12 residues in the CDR3. The CDR3 bases are TGCAGCGTTGAACAGGGGGAATACGAGCAGTACTTC. Its translation is CSVEQGEYEQYF.

The CDR3 here is CASSTPGTGVNNEQFF. In nucleotides, the CDR3 is TGTGCCAGTAGTACTCCCGGGACAGGGGTGAACAATGAGCAGTTCTTC. The chain is built from TRBV19 and TRBJ2-1; TRBD1 matches 10 bases. Germline CDR1 LNHDA, CDR2 SQIVND (reference sequence). The CDR3 is 16 amino acids. Trimming cost V 4 bases and J 5 bases; bases outside gene matches: 8.

The rearrangement links TRBV6-2 or TRBV6-3 to TRBJ2-7, with no clear D. Deletions cut 8 bases from V and 1 base from J, with 6 bases between. The CDR3 spans 11 residues. Per the germline V gene, CDR1 is MNHEY and CDR2 is SVGEGT. The CDR3 DNA follows: TGTGCCAGCTGGGGATCCTACGAGCAGTACTTC. It codes for CASWGSYEQYF.

This chain links TRBV20-1 with TRBJ2-2; TRBD2 is a possible D gene (5 bases). V lost 4 bases and J lost 2, with 14 bases in between. CDR3 length equals 15 residues. Germline lookup yields CDR1 DFQATT and CDR2 SNEGSKA (reference sequence). CDR3 sequence: CSATVGGLNTGELFF. In DNA form, the CDR3 reads TGCAGTGCTACCGTCGGCGGGTTAAACACCGGGGAGCTGTTTTTT.

The genes are TRBV10-3 and TRBJ2-1; the D gene is possibly TRBD2 (6 bases). Germline assignment: CDR1 ENHRY and CDR2 SYGVKD. V gave up 4 bases and J gave up 8 bases, with 9 bases separating them. This CDR3 contains 12 residues. This CDR3 is CAISGSGDEQFF. The CDR3 DNA is TGTGCCATCAGTGGGTCGGGGGATGAGCAGTTCTTC.

V is TRBV6-2 or TRBV6-3 and J is TRBJ2-7, with TRBD2 matching over 8 bases. The CDR3 sequence is 15 residues long. With 5 bases clipped from V and 2 bases from J, the junction kept 8 bases outside the gene matches. Looked up from germline, CDR1 is MNHEY and CDR2 is SVGEGT. This CDR3 is CASSPPAGGTYEQYF. The CDR3 nucleotides read TGTGCCAGCAGTCCCCCGGCGGGGGGCACCTACGAGCAGTACTTC.

This chain uses TRBV14 with TRBJ2-1; TRBD2 is a possible D gene (5 bases). The germline CDR1 and CDR2 sequences are SGHDN and FVKESK. This CDR3 has 16 amino acids. Trimming left V 3 bases short and J 5 bases short, with 17 bases between. The CDR3 bases are TGTGCCAGCAGCCATCGCGCGGGCCTAAGAGACAATGAGCAGTTCTTC. This encodes CASSHRAGLRDNEQFF.

V and J are TRBV5-1 and TRBJ2-7; TRBD2 might be the D (5 bases). The ends were cut back, 4 bases at V and 4 bases at J, with 18 bases in the middle. The germline gives CDR1 SGHRS, CDR2 YFSETQ. CDR3 length: 15 amino acids. Written as DNA, the CDR3 is TGCGCCAGCAGCATGGCTTTAGAGGGAAAGTACGAGCAGTACTTC. Encoded protein: CASSMALEGKYEQYF.

V and J are TRBV11-2 and TRBJ2-1, with 9 bases aligning to TRBD2. The CDR3 consists of 18 residues. V gave up 2 bases and J gave up 0 bases; unmatched junction bases: 8. Germline lookup yields CDR1 SGHAT and CDR2 FQNNGV. The CDR3, as DNA: TGTGCCAGCAGCTTAATGAGTCTGCGGGGGGGCTCCTACAATGAGCAGTTCTTC. Its translation is CASSLMSLRGGSYNEQFF.

The gene calls are TRBV7-3 and TRBJ1-6, with D perhaps matching TRBD1 (5 bases). The CDR3 has 13 residues. V was trimmed by 0 bases and J by 10 bases, leaving 7 bases between them. In germline, CDR1 is SGHTA, CDR2 FQGTGA. Written as DNA, the CDR3 is TGTGCCAGCAGCTTAACCAGGGAATCACCCCTCCACTTT. Translating gives CASSLTRESPLHF.